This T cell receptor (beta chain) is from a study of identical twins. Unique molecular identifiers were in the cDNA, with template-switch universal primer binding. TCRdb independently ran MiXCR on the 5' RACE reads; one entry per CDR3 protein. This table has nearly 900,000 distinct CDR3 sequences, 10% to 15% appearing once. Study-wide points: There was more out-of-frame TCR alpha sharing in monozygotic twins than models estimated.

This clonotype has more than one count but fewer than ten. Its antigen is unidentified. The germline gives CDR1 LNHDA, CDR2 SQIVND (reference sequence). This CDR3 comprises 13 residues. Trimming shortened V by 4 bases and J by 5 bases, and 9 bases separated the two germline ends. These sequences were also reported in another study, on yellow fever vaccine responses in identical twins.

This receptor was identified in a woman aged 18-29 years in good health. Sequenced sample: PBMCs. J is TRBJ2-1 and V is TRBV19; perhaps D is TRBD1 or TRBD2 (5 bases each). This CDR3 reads CASSKGDHNEQFF. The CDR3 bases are TGTGCCAGTAGTAAAGGGGACCACAATGAGCAGTTCTTC.